A selection of T cell receptor beta chains follows, all from one sample in a study of molecular identifiers for immune sequencing clone quantification. One entry per CDR3 protein results from TCRdb running MiXCR on the PCR reads. The table lists just over 35,000 distinct CDR3 sequences, less than 20% of them singletons. Sequencing was done on a sample of naive CD8+ T cells from blood, with Jurkat cell RNA spiked in. Source of these receptors: a human donor in good health. Some libraries in this study had Jurkat cell RNA spiked in. Both conserved end residues are part of each CDR3. The D gene is left open where the match is weak. Size tells how often a clone was seen (once, few, many) or the class of an expanded clone, and some rows leave it out.

TRBV9	TRBD1	many	TRBJ2-2	TGTGCCAGCAGCGGCCACAGGGGGCTGAACACCGGGGAGCTGTTTTTT	CASSGHRGLNTGELFF
TRBV7-9	.	many	TRBJ2-5	TGTGCCAGCAGCCTAGGCGGGACACTAGAGACCCAGTACTTC	CASSLGGTLETQYF
TRBV7-2	TRBD2	.	TRBJ2-3	TGTGCCGGAGCTAGCGGGATCGACCGGAGCACAGATACGCAGTATTTT	CAGASGIDRSTDTQYF
TRBV13	.	many	TRBJ2-7	TGTGCCAGCAGCTCGTCCCCTTACGAGCAGTACTTC	CASSSSPYEQYF
TRBV29-1	TRBD1	many	TRBJ2-1	TGCAGCGCTGGTCGGGGGGACAGGGCCTACAATGAGCAGTTCTTC	CSAGRGDRAYNEQFF
TRBV6-2/TRBV6-3	.	few	TRBJ1-5	TGTGCCAGCAGTTACCTTGCAGGTCCTAATCAGCCCCAGCATTTT	CASSYLAGPNQPQHF
TRBV7-9	.	.	TRBJ2-1	TGTGCCAGCAGCCCTCTTCGAGGGATTCCCCCGAGCCACAATGAGCAGTTCTTC	CASSPLRGIPPSHNEQFF
TRBV5-4	TRBD2	many	TRBJ2-5	TGTGCCAGTCAACGGGAGGAACAAGAGACCCAGTACTTC	CASQREEQETQYF
TRBV14	TRBD1	many	TRBJ2-5	TGTGCCAGCAGCCCAGGGGACAGCCGATCTTTGGAGACCCAGTACTTC	CASSPGDSRSLETQYF
TRBV6-2/TRBV6-3	TRBD2	.	TRBJ2-2	TGTGCCAGCGAACGACTAGCTGGGGAGCTGTTTTTT	CASERLAGELFF
TRBV25-1	.	many	TRBJ2-1	TGTGCCAGCAGTGCACTAGGGGGGGGCAATGAGCAGTTCTTC	CASSALGGGNEQFF
TRBV7-6	TRBD2	many	TRBJ2-5	TGTGCCAGCAGCTTTGGAGCGGGAGGTCCGGGGGAGACCCAGTACTTC	CASSFGAGGPGETQYF
TRBV6-2/TRBV6-3	.	.	TRBJ2-7	TGTGCCGGCAGCCTAGTCCAGCCTTACGAGCAGTACTTC	CAGSLVQPYEQYF
TRBV28	.	.	TRBJ2-7	TGTGCCAGCAGTCCACTTTGGACTGCCTACGAGCAGTACTTC	CASSPLWTAYEQYF
TRBV4-3	TRBD2	many	TRBJ2-7	TGCGCCAGCAGCCCAGGAGCGGGAGAGTACGAGCAGTACTTC	CASSPGAGEYEQYF
TRBV5-5	TRBD2	many	TRBJ2-7	TGTGCCAGCAGCTACCCCGGGACTAGCGGGAAGAACCCCTACGAGCAGTACTTC	CASSYPGTSGKNPYEQYF
TRBV27	TRBD2	.	TRBJ2-7	TGTGCCAGCAGCCCCCTCTCTACTAGCGGGACCTCCCACGAGCAGTACTTC	CASSPLSTSGTSHEQYF
TRBV20-1	.	many	TRBJ2-7	TGCAGTGCTAGAGGGGAAACAGGCTCCGGGTCCTACGAGCAGTACTTC	CSARGETGSGSYEQYF
TRBV5-1	.	.	TRBJ2-2	TGCGCCAGCAGCTTGGTCTCCCAAATCTCCAACCGGGAGCTGTTTTTT	CASSLVSQISNRELFF
TRBV28	.	few	TRBJ2-5	TGTGCCAGCAGTTTATTTCTGCGGGGCAGGGAAGAGACCCAGTACTTC	CASSLFLRGREETQYF
TRBV28	TRBD1	many	TRBJ1-2	TGTGCCAGCAGTTGGACAGGGGGGGATGGCTACACCTTC	CASSWTGGDGYTF
TRBV7-8	.	many	TRBJ2-3	TGTGCCAGCAGCTTACAGCGGATCACAGATACGCAGTATTTT	CASSLQRITDTQYF
TRBV20-1	.	many	TRBJ2-1	TGCAGTGCCCCGATCTACAATGAGCAGTTCTTC	CSAPIYNEQFF
TRBV6-2/TRBV6-3	.	many	TRBJ2-1	TGTGCCAGCGGCCGGTGCAATGAGCAGTTCTTC	CASGRCNEQFF
TRBV6-1	.	many	TRBJ1-2	TGTGCCAGCAGTGATGTTGGCTACACCTTC	CASSDVGYTF
TRBV28	.	many	TRBJ1-1	TGTGCCAGCAGCTTCCCGGGGGGTTGGACTGAAGCTTTCTTT	CASSFPGGWTEAFF
TRBV12-3/TRBV12-4	.	many	TRBJ2-1	TGTGCCAGTTTCAGGGGTGAGCAGTTCTTC	CASFRGEQFF
TRBV5-6	TRBD2	many	TRBJ2-7	TGTGCCAGCAGCTTCGCTAGCGGATTCTACGAGCAGTACTTC	CASSFASGFYEQYF
TRBV9	.	many	TRBJ1-1	TGTGCCAGCAGCCCGGACCGGGGCCCGGATTCTTTCTTT	CASSPDRGPDSFF
TRBV7-9	.	many	TRBJ2-1	TGTGCCAGCAGCTTAGGCCTCGTAGCGCAGTTCTTC	CASSLGLVAQFF
TRBV4-3	.	.	TRBJ2-1	TGCGCCAGCAGCCAATACATGTACAATGAGCAGTTCTTC	CASSQYMYNEQFF
TRBV4-2	TRBD2	few	TRBJ2-7	TGTGCCAGCAGCCAAGGGTTAGCGGGCGTCTACGAGCAGTACTTC	CASSQGLAGVYEQYF
TRBV28	TRBD2	few	TRBJ2-7	TGTGCCAGCAGCCCCGGGACTAATCCCTACGAGCAGTACTTC	CASSPGTNPYEQYF
TRBV9	TRBD2	.	TRBJ2-2	TGTGCCAGCAGCGTAGAGGCTAGCGGTACTGCCTTGGGCACCGGGGAGCTGTTTTTT	CASSVEASGTALGTGELFF
TRBV28	TRBD1	.	TRBJ2-2	TGTGCCAGCAGTTTAGGGACAGGGTACACCGGGGAGCTGTTTTTT	CASSLGTGYTGELFF
TRBV7-3	.	.	TRBJ2-6	TGTGCCAGCAGCTACACAGGGGACTTCTCTGGGGCCAACGTCCTGACTTTC	CASSYTGDFSGANVLTF
TRBV2	TRBD2	many	TRBJ2-3	TGTGCCAGCATCGAACCGGGACTAGGGGCAGATACGCAGTATTTT	CASIEPGLGADTQYF
TRBV18	.	many	TRBJ2-1	TGTGCCAGCTCACCACCAGGGGCAGTTTACAATGAGCAGTTCTTC	CASSPPGAVYNEQFF
TRBV12-5	.	.	TRBJ2-1	TGTGCTAGTGGTCCGGGATGGGGGAGAGACGGTGAGCAGTTCTTC	CASGPGWGRDGEQFF
TRBV5-1	.	medium-sized	TRBJ2-7	TGCGCCAGCAGCTTGGAAACCACCGCCTACGAGCAGTACTTC	CASSLETTAYEQYF
TRBV27	.	few	TRBJ2-7	TGTGCCAGCAGTTTCCAGGTCCCAGGGTTCGAGCAGTACTTC	CASSFQVPGFEQYF
TRBV5-1	.	many	TRBJ2-6	TGCGCCAGCAGCTTGGTTGGGGACCTGACTTTC	CASSLVGDLTF
TRBV28	.	.	TRBJ1-4	TGTGCCAGCAGTAGGACCGCTTTTGGGGGTGAAAAACTGTTTTTT	CASSRTAFGGEKLFF
TRBV6-5	.	many	TRBJ2-3	TGTGCCAGCAGCACGACAGGATTAACAAGGGATACGCAGTATTTT	CASSTTGLTRDTQYF
TRBV5-1	.	.	TRBJ2-7	TGCGCCAGCAGCCAGGGATACTCCTACGAGCAGTACTTC	CASSQGYSYEQYF
TRBV4-2	.	many	TRBJ1-2	TGTGCCAGCAGCCAAGGTGCGCCCGAGGGCTACACCTTC	CASSQGAPEGYTF
TRBV4-3	.	many	TRBJ2-1	TGCGCCAGCAGCCAAGATGGGGGGTACTACAATGAGCAGTTCTTC	CASSQDGGYYNEQFF
TRBV7-9	TRBD1	many	TRBJ1-2	TGTGCCAGCAACGGACAGGGAAAGACTGGCTACACCTTC	CASNGQGKTGYTF
TRBV7-3	TRBD2	many	TRBJ2-5	TGTGCCAGCAGCTTATCCGGCCTAGCGGGAGGAGAGACCCAGTACTTC	CASSLSGLAGGETQYF
TRBV6-6	.	many	TRBJ2-7	TGTGCCAGCAGTCTAGGGGCAGGGGTGGCCGAGCAGTACTTC	CASSLGAGVAEQYF
TRBV20-1	TRBD1	many	TRBJ2-3	TGCAGTGCTAGAGATGGTTTGGACAGGGAAGTGGCAGATACGCAGTATTTT	CSARDGLDREVADTQYF
TRBV19	TRBD1	.	TRBJ2-7	TGTGCCAGTAGTATAGGTCGGCACAGGGGGTACAACGAGCAGTACTTC	CASSIGRHRGYNEQYF
TRBV7-6	.	many	TRBJ2-2	TGTGCCAGCAGCTTAGCCTCTGGACAGTACACCGGGGAGCTGTTTTTT	CASSLASGQYTGELFF
TRBV2	.	.	TRBJ1-2	TGTGCCAGCATTGTAGGCAGTAACTATGGCTACACCTTC	CASIVGSNYGYTF
TRBV7-2	.	many	TRBJ2-2	TGTGCCAGCAGCTTAGGCGCGTGGACCGGGGAGCTGTTTTTT	CASSLGAWTGELFF
TRBV7-9	TRBD2	many	TRBJ2-5	TGTGCCAGCAGCCAGGGGACTAGCGTGCGCCAAGAGACCCAGTACTTC	CASSQGTSVRQETQYF
TRBV7-2	.	many	TRBJ1-2	TGTGCCAGCAGCTTTGACCTCATCCCCGGATCACAAATCTATGGCTACACCTTC	CASSFDLIPGSQIYGYTF
TRBV28	TRBD2	many	TRBJ2-7	TGTGCCAGCAGTCCCGAGCGGGGTGGGAACTACGAGCAGTACTTC	CASSPERGGNYEQYF
TRBV4-1	.	many	TRBJ2-1	TGCGCCAGCAGCCAGCGCGCCGGGACTTTCTACAATGAGCAGTTCTTC	CASSQRAGTFYNEQFF